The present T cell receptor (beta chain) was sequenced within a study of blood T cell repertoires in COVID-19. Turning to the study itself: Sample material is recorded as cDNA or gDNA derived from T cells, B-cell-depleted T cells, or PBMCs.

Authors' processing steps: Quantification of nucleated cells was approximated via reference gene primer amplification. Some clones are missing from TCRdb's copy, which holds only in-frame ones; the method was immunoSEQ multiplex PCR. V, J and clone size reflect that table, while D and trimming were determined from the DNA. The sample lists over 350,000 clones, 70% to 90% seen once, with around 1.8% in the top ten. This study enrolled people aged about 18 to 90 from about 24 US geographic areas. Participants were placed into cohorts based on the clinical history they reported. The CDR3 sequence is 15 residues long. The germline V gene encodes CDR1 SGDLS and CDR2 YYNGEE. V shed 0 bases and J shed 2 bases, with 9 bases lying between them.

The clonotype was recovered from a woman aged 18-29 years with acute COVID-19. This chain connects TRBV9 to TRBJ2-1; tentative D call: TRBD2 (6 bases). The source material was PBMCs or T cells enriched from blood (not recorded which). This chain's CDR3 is CASSVDGRAYNEQFF. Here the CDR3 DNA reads TGTGCCAGCAGCGTAGACGGGAGAGCCTACAATGAGCAGTTCTTC.